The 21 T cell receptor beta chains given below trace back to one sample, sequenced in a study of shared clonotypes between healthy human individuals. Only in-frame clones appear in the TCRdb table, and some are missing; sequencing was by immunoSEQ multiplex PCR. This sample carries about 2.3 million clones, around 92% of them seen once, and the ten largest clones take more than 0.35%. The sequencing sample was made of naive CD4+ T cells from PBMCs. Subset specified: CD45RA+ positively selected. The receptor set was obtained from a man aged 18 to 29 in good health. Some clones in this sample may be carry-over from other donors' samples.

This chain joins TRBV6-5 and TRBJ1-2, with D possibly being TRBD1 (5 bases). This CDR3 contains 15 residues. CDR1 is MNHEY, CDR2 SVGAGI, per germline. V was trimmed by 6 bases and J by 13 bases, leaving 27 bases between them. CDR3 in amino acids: CASSPAPGRILGRTF. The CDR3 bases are TGTGCCAGCAGCCCAGCACCGGGACGGATCCTCGGCCGCACCTTC.

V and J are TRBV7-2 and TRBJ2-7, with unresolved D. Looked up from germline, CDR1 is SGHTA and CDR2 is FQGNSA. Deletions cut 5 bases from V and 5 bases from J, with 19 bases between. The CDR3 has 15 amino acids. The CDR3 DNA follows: TGTGCCAGCAGCGTCTCGCGGTCCCAAAGGAACGAGCAGTACTTC. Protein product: CASSVSRSQRNEQYF. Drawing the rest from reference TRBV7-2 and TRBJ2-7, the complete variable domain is GAGVSQSPSNKVTEKGKDVELRCDPISGHTALYWYRQSLGQGLEFLIYFQGNSAPDKSGLPSDRFSAERTGGSVSTLTIQRTQQEDSAVYLCASSVSRSQRNEQYFGPGTRLTVT.

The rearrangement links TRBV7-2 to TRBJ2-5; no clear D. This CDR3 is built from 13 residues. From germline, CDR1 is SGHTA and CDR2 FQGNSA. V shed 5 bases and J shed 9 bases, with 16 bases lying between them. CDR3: CASSNPGPLAQYF. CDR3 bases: TGTGCCAGCAGCAACCCCGGACCCTTGGCCCAGTACTTC. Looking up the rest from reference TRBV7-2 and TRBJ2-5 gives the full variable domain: GAGVSQSPSNKVTEKGKDVELRCDPISGHTALYWYRQSLGQGLEFLIYFQGNSAPDKSGLPSDRFSAERTGGSVSTLTIQRTQQEDSAVYLCASSNPGPLAQYFGPGTRLLVL.

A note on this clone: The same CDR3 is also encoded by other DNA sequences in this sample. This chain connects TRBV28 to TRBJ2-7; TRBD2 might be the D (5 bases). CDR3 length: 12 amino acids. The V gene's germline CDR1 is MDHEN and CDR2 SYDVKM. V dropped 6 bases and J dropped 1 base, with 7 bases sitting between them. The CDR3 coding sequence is TGTGCCAGCAGACGGACTTCCTACGAGCAGTACTTC. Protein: CASRRTSYEQYF.

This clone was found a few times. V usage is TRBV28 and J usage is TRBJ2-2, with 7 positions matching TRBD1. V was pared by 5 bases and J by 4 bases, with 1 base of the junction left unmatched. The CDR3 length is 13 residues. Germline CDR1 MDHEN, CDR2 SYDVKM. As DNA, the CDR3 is TGTGCCAGCAGTAACAGGGGCACCGGGGAGCTGTTTTTT. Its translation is CASSNRGTGELFF.

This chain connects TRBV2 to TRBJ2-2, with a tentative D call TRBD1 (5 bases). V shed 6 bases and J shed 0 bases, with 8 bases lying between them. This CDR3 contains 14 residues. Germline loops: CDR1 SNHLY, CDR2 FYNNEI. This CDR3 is CASRKDTNTGELFF. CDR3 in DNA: TGTGCCAGCAGGAAGGACACGAACACCGGGGAGCTGTTTTTT.

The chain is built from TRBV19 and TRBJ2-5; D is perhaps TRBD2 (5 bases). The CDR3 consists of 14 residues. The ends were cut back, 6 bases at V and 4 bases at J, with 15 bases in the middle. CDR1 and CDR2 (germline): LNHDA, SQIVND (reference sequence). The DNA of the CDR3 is TGTGCCAGTAGCACCCTCGGGGAGCCAGAGACCCAGTACTTC. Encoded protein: CASSTLGEPETQYF.

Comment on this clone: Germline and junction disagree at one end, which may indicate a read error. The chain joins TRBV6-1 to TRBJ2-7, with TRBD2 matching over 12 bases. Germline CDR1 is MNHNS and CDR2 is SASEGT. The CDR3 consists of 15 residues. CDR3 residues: CASTSRTSGTVGGNF. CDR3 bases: TGTGCCAGCACCTCTCGGACTAGCGGGACCGTAGGAGGAAACTTC.

CDR3 sequence reads: CASSVVGIPSGNTIYF. For the CDR3, the DNA is TGTGCCAGCAGCGTAGTAGGGATTCCTTCTGGAAACACCATATATTTT. The V call is TRBV9, the J call TRBJ1-3, with no clear D. Trimming took off 0 bases at V and 1 base at J, with 11 bases between the two ends. The CDR3 sequence is 16 residues long. Germline V CDR1 and CDR2: SGDLS, YYNGEE.

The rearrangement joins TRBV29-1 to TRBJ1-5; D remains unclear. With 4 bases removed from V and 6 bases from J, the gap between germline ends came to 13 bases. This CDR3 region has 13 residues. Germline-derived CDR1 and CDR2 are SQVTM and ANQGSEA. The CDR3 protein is CSVVQATGQPQHF. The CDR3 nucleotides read TGCAGCGTTGTGCAGGCGACGGGTCAGCCCCAGCATTTT.

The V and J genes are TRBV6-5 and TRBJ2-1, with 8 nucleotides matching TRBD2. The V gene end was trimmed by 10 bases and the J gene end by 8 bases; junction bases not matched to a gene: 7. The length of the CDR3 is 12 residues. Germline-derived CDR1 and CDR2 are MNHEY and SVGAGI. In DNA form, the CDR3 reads TGTGCCATTAGGACTAGCTGGGATGAGCAGTTCTTC. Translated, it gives CAIRTSWDEQFF.

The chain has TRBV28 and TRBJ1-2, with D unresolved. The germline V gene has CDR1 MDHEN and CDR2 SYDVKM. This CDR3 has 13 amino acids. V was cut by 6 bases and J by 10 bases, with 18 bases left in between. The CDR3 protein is CASSLDKWSLYTF. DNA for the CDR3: TGTGCCAGCAGCCTTGACAAATGGTCTCTCTACACCTTC.

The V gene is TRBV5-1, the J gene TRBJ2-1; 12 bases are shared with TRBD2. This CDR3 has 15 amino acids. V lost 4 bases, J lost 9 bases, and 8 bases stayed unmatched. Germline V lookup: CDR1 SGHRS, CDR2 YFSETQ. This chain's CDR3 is CASSPLAGGPPEQFF. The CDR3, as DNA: TGCGCCAGCAGCCCTCTAGCGGGAGGGCCTCCTGAGCAGTTCTTC.

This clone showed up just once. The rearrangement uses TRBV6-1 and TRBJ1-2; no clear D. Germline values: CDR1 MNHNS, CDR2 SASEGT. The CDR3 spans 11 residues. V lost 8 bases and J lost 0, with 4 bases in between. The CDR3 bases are TGTGCCAGCGGGGCTAACTATGGCTACACCTTC. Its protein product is CASGANYGYTF.

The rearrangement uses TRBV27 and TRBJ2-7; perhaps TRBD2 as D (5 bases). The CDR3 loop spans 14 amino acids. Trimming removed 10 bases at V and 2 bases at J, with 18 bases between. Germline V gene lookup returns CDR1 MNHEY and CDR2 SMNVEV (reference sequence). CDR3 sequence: CATLGLDWPYEQYF. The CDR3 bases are TGTGCCACGCTCGGACTCGATTGGCCCTACGAGCAGTACTTC.

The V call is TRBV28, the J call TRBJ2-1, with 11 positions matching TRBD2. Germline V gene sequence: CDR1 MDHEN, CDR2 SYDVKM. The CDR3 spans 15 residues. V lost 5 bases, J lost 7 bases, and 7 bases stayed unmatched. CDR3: CASSPTSGSFNEQFF. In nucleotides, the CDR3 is TGTGCCAGCAGTCCCACTAGCGGGAGTTTTAATGAGCAGTTCTTC.

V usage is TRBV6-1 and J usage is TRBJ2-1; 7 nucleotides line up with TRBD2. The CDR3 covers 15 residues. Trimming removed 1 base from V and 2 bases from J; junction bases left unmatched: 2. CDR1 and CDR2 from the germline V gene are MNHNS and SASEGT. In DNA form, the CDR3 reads TGTGCCAGCAGTGAAGTGGGGGGGGCCTACAATGAGCAGTTCTTC. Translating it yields CASSEVGGAYNEQFF.

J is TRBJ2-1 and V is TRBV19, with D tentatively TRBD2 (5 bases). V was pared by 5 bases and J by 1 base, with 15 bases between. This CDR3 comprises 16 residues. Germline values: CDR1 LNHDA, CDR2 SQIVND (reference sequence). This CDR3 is CASSARASGSYNEQFF. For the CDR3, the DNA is TGTGCCAGTAGTGCCCGGGCCTCGGGGTCCTACAATGAGCAGTTCTTC.

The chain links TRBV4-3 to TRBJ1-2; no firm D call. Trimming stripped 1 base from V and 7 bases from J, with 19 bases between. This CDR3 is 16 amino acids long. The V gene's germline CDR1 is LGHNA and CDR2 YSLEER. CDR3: CASSQGDYIGSGGYTF. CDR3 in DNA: TGCGCCAGCAGCCAAGGGGATTACATCGGATCGGGTGGCTACACCTTC.

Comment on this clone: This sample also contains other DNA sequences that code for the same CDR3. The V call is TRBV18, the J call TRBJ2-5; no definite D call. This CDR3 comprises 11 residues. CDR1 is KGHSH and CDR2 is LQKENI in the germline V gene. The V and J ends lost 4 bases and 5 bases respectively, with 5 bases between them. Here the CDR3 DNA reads TGTGCCAGCTCACTGAGGGAGACCCAGTACTTC. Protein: CASSLRETQYF.

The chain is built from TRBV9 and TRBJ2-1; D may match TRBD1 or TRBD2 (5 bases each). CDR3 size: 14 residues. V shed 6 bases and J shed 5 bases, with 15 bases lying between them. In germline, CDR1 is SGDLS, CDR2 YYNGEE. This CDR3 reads CASTRGLGDNEQFF. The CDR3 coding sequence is TGTGCCAGCACAAGGGGATTGGGGGACAATGAGCAGTTCTTC.